The sequence of this T cell receptor beta chain was determined in a study of blood T cell repertoires in COVID-19. The wider study: Spain, Italy and the United States supplied samples that represented acute and convalescent COVID-19. PBMCs, B-cell-depleted T cells, or T cells were the source of the cDNA or gDNA that made up the material.

In the source study's methods: The authors estimated nucleated cell counts from reference gene primer amplification. Using immunoSEQ multiplex PCR, the repertoire was profiled, and TCRdb retains in-frame clones only, with some absent. The V and J calls and the clone size are those of that table, but D and trimming were determined from the DNA. The table has 150,000 to 200,000 clones, roughly nine tenths seen once. V shed 4 bases and J 6 bases; nucleotides not matched to a gene: 7. The CDR3 loop spans 15 amino acids. The V gene's germline CDR1 is KGHSY and CDR2 FQNENV. The sequence came from a human donor in a cohort sampled during active COVID-19. Sequenced sample: peripheral blood. This sequence joins TRBV16 and TRBJ1-5, with 9 bases that match TRBD1. The DNA for the CDR3 is TGTGCCAGCAGCCCGGGACAGGGAAGGAGTCAGCCCCAGCATTTT. Encoded protein: CASSPGQGRSQPQHF.